The entry below gives a single T cell receptor (beta chain) sequence along with its context. Approximately 6 milliliters of peripheral blood were drawn at each of two time points. This entry comes from a study of prognosis after radiotherapy for stage I lung cancer. The overall study: Approximately 11 patients had adenocarcinoma tumors, while squamous cell carcinoma tumors were found in roughly seven. It was SBRT that served as radiotherapy, in 3 to 5 fractions with a biologically effective dose of at least 100 Gy.

With two-round multiplex PCR, TCR beta CDR3 sequences were amplified from genomic DNA. Primers specific to each TRBV and TRBJ gene drove first-round PCR. From the multiplex PCR reads, TCRdb called clonotypes with MiXCR, one entry per CDR3 protein. This sample has about 24,000 distinct CDR3 sequences, with about 34% found just once. The sequencing here drew on PBMCs, taken before or after stereotactic body radiation therapy (not recorded which). The sequence was collected from a donor older than 45 with non-small cell lung cancer.

CDR3 in amino acids: CASSTARGNTEAFF. As DNA, the CDR3 is TGTGCCAGCAGCACCGCCAGGGGTAACACTGAAGCTTTCTTT. The chain is built from TRBV5-4 and TRBJ1-1; TRBD1 might be the D (6 bases). V was cut by 4 bases and J by 2 bases, with 12 bases left in between. This CDR3 spans 14 amino acids. Germline values: CDR1 SGHNT, CDR2 YYREEE (reference sequence).